These 8 T cell receptor beta chains came from one sample sequenced in a study of T cells in Graves' hyperthyroidism and ophthalmopathy. What was amplified from RNA transcripts were TCR beta CDR3 regions. In the first-round RT-PCR of the TCR CDR3, the HTBI primer set was used. TCRdb recomputed calls from the multiplex PCR reads with MiXCR, one row per CDR3 protein. The sample lists around 440,000 distinct CDR3 sequences; around 16% were seen once. Sequences were obtained from blood. These receptors were taken from a woman aged 18-29 years with Graves' hyperthyroidism.

V usage is TRBV10-3 and J usage is TRBJ1-4; D is unresolved. This CDR3 has 13 amino acids. CDR1 is ENHRY and CDR2 is SYGVKD in the germline V gene. V shed 0 bases and J shed 6 bases, with 5 bases lying between them. CDR3 amino acids: CAISESWDEKLFF. The CDR3 region has the DNA TGTGCCATCAGTGAGTCTTGGGATGAAAAACTGTTTTTT.

This clonotype was detected only a few times. The V gene is TRBV11-2, the J gene TRBJ2-1; the match to TRBD1 covers 9 bases. This CDR3 is built from 15 residues. The V gene end was trimmed by 5 bases and the J gene end by 4 bases; junction bases not matched to a gene: 6. From germline, CDR1 is SGHAT and CDR2 FQNNGV. CDR3 sequence (DNA): TGTGCCAGCAGCCAAGGACAGGGGCAGTACAATGAGCAGTTCTTC. It codes for CASSQGQGQYNEQFF. Together with reference TRBV11-2 and TRBJ2-1, the CDR3 gives the full variable domain: EAGVAQSPRYKIIEKRQSVAFWCNPISGHATLYWYQQILGQGPKLLIQFQNNGVVDDSQLPKDRFSAERLKGVDSTLKIQPAKLEDSAVYLCASSQGQGQYNEQFFGPGTRLTVL.

A word on this clonotype: One base away lies a much larger clone, so this may be a sequencing read error. The chain links TRBV5-1 to TRBJ2-7; D gene uncertain. The CDR3 has 15 amino acids. Germline V lookup: CDR1 SGHRS, CDR2 YFSETQ. DNA of the CDR3: TGCGCCAGCAGCCCAAGACCGCAGAACTCCTACGAGCAGCACTTC. Its protein product is CASSPRPQNSYEQHF.

This clonotype has at least ten counts. CDR3 protein: CSISRGSTDTQYF. The DNA for the CDR3 is TGCAGCATATCCAGGGGGTCCACAGATACGCAGTATTTT. This chain joins TRBV29-1 and TRBJ2-3; 7 nucleotides match TRBD1. The CDR3 has 13 residues. CDR1 and CDR2 (germline): SQVTM, ANQGSEA. The J segment lost 2 bases and the V segment lost 8 bases, leaving 7 bases of the junction unmatched.

The genes are TRBV7-9 and TRBJ2-2; possibly TRBD1 for D (5 bases). V lost 1 base, J lost 1 base, and 16 bases lay in between. CDR3 size: 18 residues. From germline, CDR1 is SEHNR and CDR2 FQNEAQ (reference sequence). The DNA for the CDR3 is TGTGCCAGCAGCTTAGGGTTTTTTCGTCAGGGGAACACCGGGGAGCTGTTTTTT. Translating gives CASSLGFFRQGNTGELFF.

This clonotype has just a few counts. The chain has TRBV5-1 and TRBJ2-1; 9 bases agree with TRBD1. The CDR3 covers 16 residues. V shed 4 bases, J shed 7 bases, and the junction held 12 bases outside the gene matches. Germline CDR1 and CDR2: SGHRS and YFSETQ. This chain's CDR3 is CASSPHTGGFGNEQFF. CDR3 sequence (DNA): TGCGCCAGCAGCCCCCATACAGGGGGCTTTGGGAATGAGCAGTTCTTC.

This clonotype was seen ten or more times. The J gene is TRBJ1-2, the V gene TRBV14; no definite D call. The CDR3 is made up of 13 amino acids. Germline V CDR1 and CDR2: SGHDN, FVKESK. The germline V and J ends were trimmed by 3 bases and 2 bases, with 7 bases remaining between them. CDR3 sequence: CASSHVLNYGYTF. The CDR3 nucleotides are TGTGCCAGCAGCCACGTACTAAACTATGGCTACACCTTC. Full variable domain (rest looked up from reference TRBV14 and TRBJ1-2): EAGVTQFPSHSVIEKGQTVTLRCDPISGHDNLYWYRRVMGKEIKFLLHFVKESKQDESGMPNNRFLAERTGGTYSTLKVQPAELEDSGVYFCASSHVLNYGYTFGSGTRLTVV.

This clonotype showed up many times. This rearrangement joins TRBV6-1 to TRBJ2-7; 9 bases line up with TRBD2. Losses at the gene ends were 5 bases for V and 3 bases for J; bases not matched to a gene: 2. The germline gives CDR1 MNHNS, CDR2 SASEGT. The CDR3 spans 13 residues. This CDR3 reads CASSRTSDYEQYF. DNA for the CDR3: TGTGCCAGCAGTAGGACTAGCGACTACGAGCAGTACTTC.